The 2 T cell receptor beta chains in this list originate from one sample, sequenced in a study of cytomegalovirus exposure and HLA in healthy donors. Both 60 Vbeta primers and 13 Jbeta primers went into the PCR. TCRdb keeps only in-frame clones here, not all; method: immunoSEQ multiplex PCR. The sample includes under 150,000 clones, roughly four fifths of them seen just once. The sequencing input was PBMCs. Every receptor here comes from a woman in her twenties or thirties in good health and CMV-seropositive.

This clone has a handful of counts. V gene TRBV4-1 combines with J gene TRBJ2-5; TRBD2 matches at 10 bases. J was trimmed by 3 bases and V by 4 bases; bases with no gene match: 5. This CDR3 is built from 15 residues. Germline CDR1 MGHRA, CDR2 YSYEKL. The CDR3, as DNA: TGCGCCAGCAGCCCCCCAGGACTAGCGGAAGAGACCCAGTACTTC. Translating gives CASSPPGLAEETQYF.

The chain links TRBV7-2 to TRBJ2-6; 14 nucleotides line up with TRBD2. This CDR3 has 18 residues. In germline, CDR1 is SGHTA, CDR2 FQGNSA. V was pared by 5 bases and J by 0 bases, with 3 bases of the junction left unmatched. The CDR3 bases are TGTGCCAGCAGCAGACTAGCGGGGGGGCCCTCTGGGGCCAACGTCCTGACTTTC. Translation gives CASSRLAGGPSGANVLTF.